The TCR beta chain under discussion was sequenced for a study of lymphopenia after photon versus proton radiotherapy. Method: immunoSEQ multiplex PCR; TCRdb's copy keeps in-frame clones and lacks some. The sample has about 8,000 clones; about 85% are singletons. Points on this clone: The antigen is unknown.

Study-wide findings and caveats: After lymphocyte nadir, photon-treated repertoires showed oligoclonal expansion, especially CD8+ Temra. Photon-treated patients lost naive T cells and TCR diversity; proton-treated stayed stable.

Losses at the gene ends were 3 bases for V and 2 bases for J; bases not matched to a gene: 5. Germline assignment: CDR1 SGDLS and CDR2 YYNGEE. This CDR3 is built from 15 residues. This clonotype was obtained from a woman in her seventies with pancreatic cancer. The input for sequencing was peripheral blood, taken from a patient treated with photon-based radiotherapy. V usage is TRBV9 and J usage is TRBJ2-7, with 10 nucleotides matching TRBD1. CDR3 protein: CASSAWDRGTYEQYF. For the CDR3, the DNA is TGTGCCAGCAGCGCTTGGGACAGGGGAACCTACGAGCAGTACTTC.